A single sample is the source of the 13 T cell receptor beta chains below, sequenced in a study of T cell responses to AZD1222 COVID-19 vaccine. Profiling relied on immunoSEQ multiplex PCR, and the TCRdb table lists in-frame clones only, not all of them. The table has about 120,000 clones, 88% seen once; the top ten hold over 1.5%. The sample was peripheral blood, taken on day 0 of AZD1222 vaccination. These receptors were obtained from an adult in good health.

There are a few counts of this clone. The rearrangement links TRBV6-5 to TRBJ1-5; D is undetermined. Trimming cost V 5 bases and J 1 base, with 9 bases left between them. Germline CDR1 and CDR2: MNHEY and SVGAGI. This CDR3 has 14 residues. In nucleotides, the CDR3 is TGTGCCAGCAGTATACACAGAAGCAATCAGCCCCAGCATTTT. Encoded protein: CASSIHRSNQPQHF.

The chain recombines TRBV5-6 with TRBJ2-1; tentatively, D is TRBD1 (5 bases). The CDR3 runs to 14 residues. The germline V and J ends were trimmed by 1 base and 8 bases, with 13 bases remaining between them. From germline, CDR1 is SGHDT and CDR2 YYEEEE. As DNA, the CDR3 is TGTGCCAGCAGCTTGTACCAGGGTTACCATGAGCAGTTCTTC. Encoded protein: CASSLYQGYHEQFF.

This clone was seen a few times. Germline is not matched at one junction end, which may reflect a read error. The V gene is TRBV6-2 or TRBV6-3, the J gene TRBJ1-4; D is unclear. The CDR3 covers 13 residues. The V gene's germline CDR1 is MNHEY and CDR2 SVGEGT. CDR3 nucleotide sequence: TGTGCCAGCAGCCGCGGGCCGCTCGCCGCTCCAATTTTT. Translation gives CASSRGPLAAPIF.

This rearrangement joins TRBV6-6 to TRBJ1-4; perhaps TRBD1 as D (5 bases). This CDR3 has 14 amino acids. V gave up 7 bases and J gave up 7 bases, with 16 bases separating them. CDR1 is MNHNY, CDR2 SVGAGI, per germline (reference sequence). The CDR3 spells CASKVPGRVEKLFF. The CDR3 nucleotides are TGTGCCAGCAAAGTTCCGGGACGGGTTGAAAAACTGTTTTTT.

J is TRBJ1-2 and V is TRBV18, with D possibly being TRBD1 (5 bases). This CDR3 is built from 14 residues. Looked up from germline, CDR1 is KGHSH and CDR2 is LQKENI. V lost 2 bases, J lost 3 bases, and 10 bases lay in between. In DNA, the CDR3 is TGTGCCAGCTCACCAGTGGGGCGAGACTATGGCTACACCTTC. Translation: CASSPVGRDYGYTF.

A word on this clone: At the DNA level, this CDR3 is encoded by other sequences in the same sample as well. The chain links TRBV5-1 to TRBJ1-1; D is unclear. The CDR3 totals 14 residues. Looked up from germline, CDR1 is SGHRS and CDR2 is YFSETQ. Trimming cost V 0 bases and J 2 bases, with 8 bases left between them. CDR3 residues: CASSLGAGNTEAFF. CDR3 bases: TGCGCCAGCAGCTTGGGGGCCGGTAACACTGAAGCTTTCTTT.

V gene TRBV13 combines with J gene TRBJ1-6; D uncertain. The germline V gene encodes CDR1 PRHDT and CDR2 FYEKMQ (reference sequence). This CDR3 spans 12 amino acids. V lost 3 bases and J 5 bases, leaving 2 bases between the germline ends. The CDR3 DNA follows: TGTGCCAGCAGCTTTAATAATTCACCCCTCCACTTT. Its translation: CASSFNNSPLHF. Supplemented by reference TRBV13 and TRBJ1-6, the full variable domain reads AAGVIQSPRHLIKEKRETATLKCYPIPRHDTVYWYQQGPGQDPQFLISFYEKMQSDKGSIPDRFSAQQFSDYHSELNMSSLELGDSALYFCASSFNNSPLHFGNGTRLTVT.

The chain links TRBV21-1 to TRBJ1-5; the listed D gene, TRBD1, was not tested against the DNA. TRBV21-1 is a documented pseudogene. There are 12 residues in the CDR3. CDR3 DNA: TGTGCCAGCAGCAAATGGGGCCAGCCCCAGCATTTT. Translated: CASSKWGQPQHF.

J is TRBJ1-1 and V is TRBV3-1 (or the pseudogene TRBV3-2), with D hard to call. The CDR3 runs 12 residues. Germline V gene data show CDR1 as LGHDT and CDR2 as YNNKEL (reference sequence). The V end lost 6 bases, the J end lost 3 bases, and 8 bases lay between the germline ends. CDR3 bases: TGTGCCAGCAGTAAACGAGACACTGAAGCTTTCTTT. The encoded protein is CASSKRDTEAFF.

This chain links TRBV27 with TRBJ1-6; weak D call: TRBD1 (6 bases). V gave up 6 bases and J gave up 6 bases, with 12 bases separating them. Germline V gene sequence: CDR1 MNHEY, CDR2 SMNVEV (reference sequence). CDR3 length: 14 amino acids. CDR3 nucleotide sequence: TGTGCCAGCAGCATAAACAGGGCTAATTCACCCCTCCACTTT. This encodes CASSINRANSPLHF.

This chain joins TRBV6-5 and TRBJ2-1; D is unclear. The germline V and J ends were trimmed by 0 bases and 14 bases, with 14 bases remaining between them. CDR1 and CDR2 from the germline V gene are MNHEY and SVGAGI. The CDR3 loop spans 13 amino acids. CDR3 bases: TGTGCCAGCAGTTACTCCCAGCCTAGTATAAAGTTCTTC. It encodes CASSYSQPSIKFF.

The CDR3 DNA reads TGTGCCACCAGTGGGACGAGCGGTGGCTACACCTTC. Translated, it gives CATSGTSGGYTF. The J gene is TRBJ1-2, the V gene TRBV24-1; D uncertain. Germline-derived CDR1 and CDR2 are KGHDR and SFDVKD. Trimming removed 5 bases from V and 7 bases from J, with 10 bases in between. The CDR3 spans 12 residues.

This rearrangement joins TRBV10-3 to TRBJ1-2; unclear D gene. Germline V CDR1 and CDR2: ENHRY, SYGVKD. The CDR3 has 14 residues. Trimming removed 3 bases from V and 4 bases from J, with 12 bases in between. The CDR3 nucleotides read TGTGCCATCAGTGATTCAGATTTACCCTATGGCTACACCTTC. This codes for CAISDSDLPYGYTF.